These T cell receptor beta chains were read from a single sample in a study of cytomegalovirus exposure and HLA in healthy donors. Sequencing was performed with immunoSEQ multiplex PCR; in TCRdb, only in-frame clones are kept and a portion is missing. This table has 150,000 to 200,000 clones, over 70% appearing once. Material: PBMCs. Receptor source: a woman in her thirties or forties in good health and CMV-seronegative. Both conserved end residues are trimmed from each CDR3.

v_gene | CDR3aa
TRBV28 | ASSPSAGGPYEQY
TRBV28 | ASSLTSGSYEQY
TRBV11-2 | ASSLGGWRDQETQY
TRBV29-1 | SAKDRVVFNEQF
TRBV4-2 | ASSQEGGYTNSPLH
TRBV2 | ASSFEGALGDTQY
TRBV5-8 | ASSLWGTSGRVGQF
TRBV2 | ASSESRAGGSNYGYT
TRBV15 | ATGSGQGYQPQH
TRBV28 | ASNSGPLGDY
TRBV19 | ASSIEQGHAGELF
TRBV19 | ASSIRGVGVAKNIQY
TRBV5-1 | ASSLVTGGATDTQY
TRBV13 | ASSFGRERETQY
TRBV27 | ASSLQGKAAF
TRBV11-3 | ASSSGQYYNEQF
TRBV5-4 | ASSSGQTSSYNSPLH
TRBV5-1 | ASSLAQVANTGELF
TRBV6-1 | ASSLGHHNYGYT
TRBV28 | ATQTGNNEQF
TRBV9 | ASSVVSVADNSEQY
TRBV6-1 | ASSYFEAGGAF
TRBV2 | ASSAGQGARNEQF
TRBV4-3 | ASSQEQGQYYEQY
TRBV19 | ASMVARDREAF
TRBV5-1 | ASSFGLAVTSDTQY
TRBV27 | ASSSTKGMAF
TRBV25-1 | ASSDPTGADTQY
TRBV11-3 | ASSQGLAGGPTQY
TRBV18 | ASSPLGGGHEQY
TRBV19 | ASSSRDSPYEQY
TRBV6-7 | ASSPHWGGQTTHVGKF
TRBV4-1 | ASSLGQGGNEQY
TRBV28 | ASSLPHYEQY
TRBV5-1 | ASSPRQGASTDTQY
TRBV9 | ASSALLAGMGNEQF
TRBV6-1 | ASSPDRDRGNTIY
TRBV4-1 | ASSQVGLFNEKLF
TRBV5-1 | ASSPEGYNEKLF
TRBV4-1 | ASSPPDRTYEQY
TRBV29-1 | SVVRGVQETQY
TRBV11-1 | ASSLDRGREKLF
TRBV5-1 | ASSPRLADSYEQY
TRBV19 | ASSLGTGEGETQY
TRBV28 | ASRLKLAGGAGTDTQY
TRBV11-2 | ASSFSRGAGELF
TRBV29-1 | SDILGGQSDTGELF